One sample yielded the 15 T cell receptor beta chains listed below, sequenced in a study of a mutant IDH1 vaccine in newly diagnosed glioma. Time point noted: week 47, end of study. Vaccine doses each comprised 300 ug of mutant IDH1 20-mer peptide, with topical imiquimod. Assay: immunoSEQ multiplex PCR; the TCRdb copy retains only in-frame clones and omits some. The profile shows about 94,000 clones, roughly 91% of them singletons. The antigens for these receptors are not known. Sequenced material: PBMCs, taken from a glioma patient whose treatment included an IDH1 peptide vaccine. Receptors were obtained from a woman aged 50 to 60 with glioma.

The CDR3 loop is CASSILATGVGNTIYF. In DNA, the CDR3 is TGTGCCAGCTCTATCCTGGCTACAGGGGTTGGAAACACCATATATTTT. The chain carries TRBV18 and TRBJ1-3; 7 bases map to TRBD1. Germline lookup yields CDR1 KGHSH and CDR2 LQKENI. V lost 6 bases to trimming and J lost 3 bases; unmatched junction nucleotides: 11. This CDR3 comprises 16 residues.

This clone came up a few times. V is TRBV5-4 and J is TRBJ1-1; no clear D. Trimming cost V 4 bases and J 1 base, with 11 bases left between them. Germline V gene sequence: CDR1 SGHNT, CDR2 YYREEE (reference sequence). The CDR3 has 14 residues. CDR3 region: CASSPPPPNTEAFF. The DNA for the CDR3 is TGTGCCAGCAGCCCTCCTCCCCCGAACACTGAAGCTTTCTTT.

The chain is built from TRBV5-8 and TRBJ2-5; no clear D gene. This CDR3 contains 11 residues. The ends were cut back, 4 bases at V and 7 bases at J, with 8 bases in the middle. Per germline, CDR1 SGHTS and CDR2 YDEGEE. The CDR3 sequence: CASSPLRTQYF. Written as DNA, the CDR3 is TGTGCCAGCAGCCCGCTTAGGACCCAGTACTTC. The full variable domain, rest sourced from reference TRBV5-8 and TRBJ2-5, is EAGVTQSPTHLIKTRGQQATLRCSPISGHTSVYWYQQALGLGLQFLLWYDEGEERNRGNFPPRFSGRQFPNYSSELNVNALELEDSALYLCASSPLRTQYFGPGTRLLVL.

This clone was seen a handful of times. V usage is TRBV19 and J usage is TRBJ2-7; TRBD1 matches 8 bases. J gave up 6 bases and V 11 bases, and 6 bases lay outside the gene matches. Germline CDR1 is LNHDA and CDR2 is SQIVND (reference sequence). The CDR3 consists of 11 residues. The CDR3 sequence: CACGQGGEQYF. CDR3 in DNA: TGTGCCTGCGGACAGGGCGGCGAGCAGTACTTC.

This chain connects TRBV28 to TRBJ2-5; D unresolved. CDR3 length: 16 amino acids. Trimming shortened V by 6 bases and J by 5 bases, and 22 bases separated the two germline ends. CDR1 and CDR2 (germline): MDHEN, SYDVKM. The CDR3, as DNA: TGTGCCAGCAGCCCCACCGTGCCGGGCCCCTGGGAGACCCAGTACTTC. It is translated as CASSPTVPGPWETQYF.

This clone was observed a handful of times. The rearrangement uses TRBV6-6 and TRBJ1-3; D possibly corresponds to TRBD1 (5 bases). Trimming stripped 7 bases from V and 5 bases from J, with 12 bases between. Germline CDR1 reads MNHNY; CDR2 reads SVGAGI (reference sequence). The CDR3 contains 13 residues. DNA of the CDR3: TGTGCCAGCAACAGCCGGGACCGAAACACCATATATTTT. Protein product: CASNSRDRNTIYF.

This chain uses TRBV6-6 with TRBJ1-2, with D maybe TRBD1 (5 bases). Trimming cost V 6 bases and J 4 bases, with 15 bases left between them. The germline gives CDR1 MNHNY, CDR2 SVGAGI (reference sequence). There are 14 residues in the CDR3. CDR3 protein: CASSLAGQGYGYTF. CDR3 coding DNA: TGTGCCAGCAGCTTAGCGGGGCAGGGCTATGGCTACACCTTC.

This clone has a handful of counts. V gene TRBV30 combines with J gene TRBJ1-4, with no clear D. The CDR3 contains 13 residues. CDR1 is GTSNPN and CDR2 is SVGIG in the germline V gene (reference sequence). V lost 4 bases and J lost 7, with 13 bases in between. The CDR3 DNA reads as TGTGCCTGGAATACGGAGTTATCTGAAAAACTGTTTTTT. It codes for CAWNTELSEKLFF.

The chain uses TRBV21-1 and TRBJ1-1; the table's TRBD1 call for D was not verified on the DNA. TRBV21-1 is a pseudogene segment. This CDR3 has 14 amino acids. CDR3 residues: CASSYQGMNTEAFF. In nucleotides, the CDR3 is TGTGCCAGCAGCTATCAGGGGATGAACACTGAAGCTTTCTTT.

The V gene is TRBV2, the J gene TRBJ2-5, with TRBD2 matching over 13 bases. Per the germline V gene, CDR1 is SNHLY and CDR2 is FYNNEI. V lost 7 bases, J lost 5 bases, and 10 bases stayed unmatched. The CDR3 consists of 16 residues. CDR3 sequence: CASNPTSGRMGETQYF. The DNA of the CDR3 is TGTGCCAGCAATCCGACTAGCGGGAGGATGGGGGAGACCCAGTACTTC.

The CDR3 nucleotides are TGTGCCAGCAGCTTAGCTAGCGGGAGCGGTAGGGAGCAGTACTTC. Translation gives CASSLASGSGREQYF. V usage is TRBV7-9 and J usage is TRBJ2-7; 9 positions agree with TRBD2. The CDR3 contains 15 residues. CDR1 is SEHNR and CDR2 is FQNEAQ in the germline V gene (reference sequence). V shed 0 bases and J 7 bases; nucleotides not matched to a gene: 7.

CDR3 nucleotide sequence: TGCAGCGTTCTGGGACAATCCCCGAGTACGCAGTATTTT. Translated, it gives CSVLGQSPSTQYF. The chain couples TRBV29-1 to TRBJ2-3, with a possible D match to TRBD1 (6 bases). The CDR3 consists of 13 residues. Trimming pared 5 bases from V and 8 bases from J, leaving 17 bases between. Germline values: CDR1 SQVTM, CDR2 ANQGSEA.

The CDR3 DNA follows: TGTGCCAGCATCCGACTAGCGGGAACAGGGTCAGGTGGTGAGCAGTTCTTC. Amino acids: CASIRLAGTGSGGEQFF. The rearrangement links TRBV27 to TRBJ2-1, with TRBD2 matching over 11 bases. The CDR3 length is 17 residues. CDR1 and CDR2 (germline): MNHEY, SMNVEV (reference sequence). Trimming cost V 7 bases and J 9 bases; bases outside gene matches: 17.

The chain employs TRBV2 and TRBJ2-3; 11 nucleotides align to TRBD2. Germline V gene sequence: CDR1 SNHLY, CDR2 FYNNEI. V shed 7 bases and J 7 bases; nucleotides not matched to a gene: 7. The CDR3 covers 14 residues. CDR3 sequence (DNA): TGTGCCAGCATGTCAACTAGCGGGAGTCATACGCAGTATTTT. As protein: CASMSTSGSHTQYF.

This clone was seen once. The chain is built from TRBV19 and TRBJ1-3; 7 bases are shared with TRBD1. CDR1 is LNHDA and CDR2 is SQIVND in the germline V gene (reference sequence). With 6 bases clipped from V and 2 bases from J, the junction kept 7 bases outside the gene matches. This CDR3 region has 15 residues. This CDR3 reads CASRTGTAAGNTIYF. As DNA, the CDR3 is TGTGCCAGTAGGACCGGGACAGCCGCTGGAAACACCATATATTTT.